The next 24 T cell receptor beta chains were all read from a single sample in a study of blood T cell repertoires in COVID-19. Sequencing used immunoSEQ multiplex PCR; TCRdb keeps in-frame clones, though not all of them. Counted here are 150,000 to 200,000 clones, roughly 87% occurring once; the ten biggest clones make up under 2.5%. Source material: PBMCs or T cells enriched from blood (not recorded which). The receptors here all came from a middle-aged woman with acute COVID-19.

Written as DNA, the CDR3 is TGTGCCAGCAGCTCCCTTACTCCACAGCTATCCGATACCTATGGCTACACCTTC. It is translated as CASSSLTPQLSDTYGYTF. The chain uses TRBV7-9 and TRBJ1-2, with D hard to call. The CDR3 has 18 residues. The V gene's germline CDR1 is SEHNR and CDR2 FQNEAQ (reference sequence). V was trimmed by 4 bases and J by 4 bases, leaving 25 bases between them.

The rearrangement uses TRBV30 and TRBJ1-6; possibly TRBD1 for D (5 bases). Per the germline V gene, CDR1 is GTSNPN and CDR2 is SVGIG (reference sequence). V shed 2 bases and J shed 8 bases, with 13 bases lying between them. The CDR3 has 14 residues. The CDR3 DNA reads as TGTGCCTGGAGTCTTCAGGGAGGGGATTCACCCCTCCACTTT. Protein sequence: CAWSLQGGDSPLHF.

Only a few counts were recorded for this clone. The J gene is TRBJ2-6, the V gene TRBV18; 7 nucleotides agree with TRBD1. Germline CDR1 is KGHSH and CDR2 is LQKENI. The CDR3 spans 18 residues. The V segment lost 0 bases and the J segment 0 bases; nucleotides outside the gene matches: 5. CDR3 coding DNA: TGTGCCAGCTCACCACCGGGACAGCCTTTCTCTGGGGCCAACGTCCTGACTTTC. Its protein product is CASSPPGQPFSGANVLTF. The full variable domain, in which reference TRBV18 and TRBJ2-6 provide the parts outside the CDR3, is NAGVMQNPRHLVRRRGQEARLRCSPMKGHSHVYWYRQLPEEGLKFMVYLQKENIIDESGMPKERFSAEFPKEGPSILRIQQVVRGDSAAYFCASSPPGQPFSGANVLTFGAGSRLTVL.

This chain links TRBV6-5 with TRBJ2-7; 7 bases match TRBD1. Germline-derived CDR1 and CDR2 are MNHEY and SVGAGI. After removal of 8 bases from V and 2 bases from J, the junction contained 9 bases not matched to a gene. The CDR3 is 14 residues long. Here the CDR3 reads CASRFRDRPYEQYF. CDR3 DNA sequence: TGTGCCAGCCGTTTCCGGGACAGACCCTACGAGCAGTACTTC.

Notes on this clone: Relative to the germline gene, one junction end is altered; a read error may explain this. The V and J genes are TRBV7-2 and TRBJ2-7, with 12 bases identical to TRBD2. The CDR3 has 15 amino acids. CDR1 is SGHTA, CDR2 FQGNSA, per germline. CDR3 protein: CASSLASGGAHEQYF. The CDR3 DNA reads TGTGCCAGCAGCCTAGCTAGCGGGGGGGCCCACGAGCAGTACTTC.

This clone was seen just once. The chain couples TRBV2 to TRBJ2-2, with a weak D call TRBD1 (6 bases). The germline V and J ends were trimmed by 2 bases and 1 base, with 8 bases remaining between them. Germline CDR1 reads SNHLY; CDR2 reads FYNNEI. CDR3 length: 15 residues. The CDR3 nucleotides are TGTGCCAGCAGTGAAAGGGGGAGGAACACCGGGGAGCTGTTTTTT. Residues: CASSERGRNTGELFF.

The count of this clone is one. The chain joins TRBV28 to TRBJ1-5, with 8 bases aligning to TRBD1. The V gene end was trimmed by 6 bases and the J gene end by 4 bases; junction bases not matched to a gene: 5. This CDR3 is built from 14 residues. Germline assignment: CDR1 MDHEN and CDR2 SYDVKM. CDR3 protein: CASRDRVRNQPQHF. CDR3 sequence (DNA): TGTGCCAGCAGGGACAGGGTAAGGAATCAGCCCCAGCATTTT.

The chain links TRBV4-1 to TRBJ2-2, with D tentatively TRBD1 (6 bases). Germline V gene data show CDR1 as MGHRA and CDR2 as YSYEKL. The V gene lost 4 bases and the J gene lost 3 bases, with 18 bases spanning the gap. The CDR3 sequence is 17 residues long. CDR3 protein: CASSPRSQGGYTGELFF. The DNA for the CDR3 is TGCGCCAGCAGCCCACGGTCCCAAGGGGGTTACACCGGGGAGCTGTTTTTT.

This chain links TRBV9 with TRBJ2-1; TRBD1 agrees at 9 bases. Germline V gives CDR1 SGDLS, CDR2 YYNGEE. The CDR3 runs to 18 residues. Trimming cost V 2 bases and J 0 bases; bases outside gene matches: 9. This CDR3 is CASSVGQGSLFSYNEQFF. As DNA, the CDR3 is TGTGCCAGCAGCGTCGGACAGGGGTCCCTTTTCTCCTACAATGAGCAGTTCTTC.

The chain carries TRBV3-1 (or the pseudogene TRBV3-2) and TRBJ2-1, with 13 bases matching TRBD2. V trimming: 1 base; J trimming: 4 bases; junction bases outside the gene matches: 1. Looked up from germline, CDR1 is LGHDT and CDR2 is YNNKEL (reference sequence). CDR3 size: 16 residues. This chain's CDR3 is CASSQGGLAGYNEQFF. In DNA, the CDR3 is TGTGCCAGCAGCCAAGGGGGACTAGCGGGGTACAATGAGCAGTTCTTC.

The chain employs TRBV2 and TRBJ1-6; 7 nucleotides align to TRBD1. The CDR3 consists of 15 residues. The junction had 9 bases not matched to a gene; V was cut back by 4 bases and J by 9 bases. The germline V gene has CDR1 SNHLY and CDR2 FYNNEI. The DNA of the CDR3 is TGTGCCAGCAGTGGATCAAGGGGGCCTGTTTCACCCCTCCACTTT. Translated: CASSGSRGPVSPLHF.

This clone has just one count. This rearrangement joins TRBV7-2 to TRBJ1-2; 12 nucleotides line up with TRBD1. The CDR3 loop spans 18 amino acids. Per the germline V gene, CDR1 is SGHTA and CDR2 is FQGNSA. V dropped 2 bases and J dropped 4; count of bases not matched to a gene: 11. CDR3 amino acids: CASSLTGQGAYTLYGYTF. The CDR3 DNA reads as TGTGCCAGCAGCTTAACGGGACAGGGGGCTTATACCCTCTATGGCTACACCTTC.

The chain employs TRBV9 and TRBJ2-2, with a possible D match to TRBD2 (6 bases). Per germline, CDR1 SGDLS and CDR2 YYNGEE. Trimming pared 0 bases from V and 0 bases from J, leaving 9 bases between. The CDR3 runs to 16 residues. This chain's CDR3 is CASSVGGDSNTGELFF. CDR3 bases: TGTGCCAGCAGCGTAGGTGGGGACTCGAACACCGGGGAGCTGTTTTTT. Together with reference TRBV9 and TRBJ2-2, the CDR3 gives the full variable domain: DSGVTQTPKHLITATGQRVTLRCSPRSGDLSVYWYQQSLDQGLQFLIQYYNGEERAKGNILERFSAQQFPDLHSELNLSSLELGDSALYFCASSVGGDSNTGELFFGEGSRLTVL.

The CDR3 loop is CASSEDRYSYEQYF. The CDR3 bases are TGTGCCAGCAGCGAGGACAGGTACTCCTACGAGCAGTACTTC. The chain has TRBV2 and TRBJ2-7, with 7 bases identical to TRBD1. CDR1 SNHLY and CDR2 FYNNEI come from the germline V gene. V lost 6 bases, J lost 0 bases, and 5 bases stayed unmatched. This CDR3 spans 14 amino acids.

The V gene is TRBV6-5, the J gene TRBJ2-5; no firm D call. The CDR3 totals 13 residues. Germline values: CDR1 MNHEY, CDR2 SVGAGI. The germline V and J ends were trimmed by 2 bases and 2 bases, with 6 bases remaining between them. The CDR3 spells CASSYLSQETQYF. CDR3 DNA: TGTGCCAGCAGTTACCTGTCTCAAGAGACCCAGTACTTC.

The genes are TRBV29-1 and TRBJ2-1; a possible D gene is TRBD1 (5 bases). This CDR3 is 15 amino acids long. Trimming removed 3 bases from V and 0 bases from J, with 12 bases in between. In germline, CDR1 is SQVTM, CDR2 ANQGSEA. CDR3 sequence reads: CSVEGYRISYNEQFF. DNA of the CDR3: TGCAGCGTTGAGGGCTACAGGATCTCCTACAATGAGCAGTTCTTC.

The rearrangement joins TRBV2 to TRBJ2-3; D gene unclear. This CDR3 region has 13 residues. Trimming took off 6 bases at V and 5 bases at J, with 12 bases between the two ends. Per the germline V gene, CDR1 is SNHLY and CDR2 is FYNNEI. CDR3 DNA: TGTGCCAGCAGGAACGACTTTCTAGATACGCAGTATTTT. Protein product: CASRNDFLDTQYF. Based on the CDR3 plus reference TRBV2 and TRBJ2-3, the full variable domain is EPEVTQTPSHQVTQMGQEVILRCVPISNHLYFYWYRQILGQKVEFLVSFYNNEISEKSEIFDDQFSVERPDGSNFTLKIRSTKLEDSAMYFCASRNDFLDTQYFGPGTRLTVL.

The chain employs TRBV10-3 and TRBJ1-2; 11 positions match TRBD1. V was pared by 7 bases and J by 2 bases, with 12 bases of the junction left unmatched. The CDR3 consists of 17 residues. In germline, CDR1 is ENHRY, CDR2 SYGVKD. The DNA for the CDR3 is TGTGCCATCAAAGGACAGGGGGCGCCGGGTAACAACTATGGCTACACCTTC. As protein: CAIKGQGAPGNNYGYTF.

J is TRBJ1-4 and V is TRBV28, with D possibly TRBD1 on 6 matching bases. V was trimmed by 3 bases and J by 7 bases, leaving 15 bases between them. The V gene's germline CDR1 is MDHEN and CDR2 SYDVKM. The CDR3 extends over 15 amino acids. The CDR3 protein is CASSFQGKTGEKLFF. The CDR3 DNA sequence: TGTGCCAGCAGTTTCCAGGGGAAGACGGGTGAAAAACTGTTTTTT.

The CDR3 coding sequence is TGTGCCAGCAGTAACAGAGCTAACTATGGCTACACCTTC. Translation: CASSNRANYGYTF. The V and J genes are TRBV27 and TRBJ1-2; no definite D call. Trimming cost V 5 bases and J 0 bases, with 7 bases left between them. The germline V gene has CDR1 MNHEY and CDR2 SMNVEV (reference sequence). The CDR3 consists of 13 residues.

The chain links TRBV3-1 (or the pseudogene TRBV3-2) to TRBJ1-2; the D is unclear. With 0 bases removed from V and 6 bases from J, the gap between germline ends came to 11 bases. The CDR3 is 14 amino acids. The germline V gene encodes CDR1 LGHDT and CDR2 YNNKEL (reference sequence). DNA of the CDR3: TGTGCCAGCAGCCAAGAAGTGTTTAGCAATGGCTACACCTTC. It translates to CASSQEVFSNGYTF.

This chain uses TRBV7-6 with TRBJ2-5; D is possibly TRBD2 (6 bases). The V end was cut by 1 base, the J end by 5 bases, with 14 bases between. Germline loops: CDR1 SGHVS, CDR2 FNYEAQ. The CDR3 length is 15 residues. The CDR3 is CASSLGPLASETQYF. The CDR3 bases are TGTGCCAGCAGCTTAGGCCCGCTAGCGTCGGAGACCCAGTACTTC.

V gene TRBV14 combines with J gene TRBJ1-1; TRBD1 might be the D (6 bases). Trimming shortened V by 6 bases and J by 5 bases, and 22 bases separated the two germline ends. The germline gives CDR1 SGHDN, CDR2 FVKESK. The CDR3 is 16 residues long. CDR3 sequence (DNA): TGTGCCAGCAGTATTGCCACAGGGATAGGTGGGACTGAAGCTTTCTTT. As protein: CASSIATGIGGTEAFF.

The V call is TRBV29-1, the J call TRBJ2-3, with 9 bases aligning to TRBD1. Germline CDR1 SQVTM, CDR2 ANQGSEA. V lost 6 bases, J lost 4 bases, and 11 bases stayed unmatched. There are 15 residues in the CDR3. This CDR3 reads CSVGPGQGRADTQYF. The CDR3 coding sequence is TGCAGCGTAGGGCCGGGACAGGGTAGGGCAGATACGCAGTATTTT.